This TCR beta chain was recorded in a study of shared clonotypes between healthy human individuals. The protocol was immunoSEQ multiplex PCR, while the TCRdb copy is restricted to in-frame clones and leaves out a portion. The sample has about 2,100,000 clones; 90% to 95% are singletons. Naive-designated CD8 cells lacked CD45RO, were positively enriched for CCR7, and omitted terminally differentiated effector memory CD45RA+ cells. Healthy adults negative for HIV, lacking recent acute infections or vaccinations, served as donors. There are 15 residues in the CDR3. Trimming at V came to 2 bases and at J to 4 bases, leaving 6 bases not matched to a gene. In germline, CDR1 is MNHNY, CDR2 SVGAGI (reference sequence). Comments on this clone: Its antigen is unknown.

Study-level findings and limits: The four-donor shared clonotypes exceeded non-shared clonotypes in generation probability, with non-shared ones scoring lower. On the whole, naive subsets had larger estimated richness than memory subsets had.

The source is a man younger than 35 in good health. Some clones in this sample may be carry-over from other donors' samples. Sequenced material: naive CD8+ T cells from PBMCs. V and J are TRBV6-6 and TRBJ2-7; the match to TRBD1 covers 9 bases. CDR3 residues: CASSYDRTGVYEQYF. Here the CDR3 DNA reads TGTGCCAGCAGTTACGATCGGACAGGGGTTTACGAGCAGTACTTC.